One and the same sample provided the 3 T cell receptor beta chains below, sequenced in a study of monozygotic twins with inflammatory bowel disease. TCRdb reprocessed the 5' RACE reads, keeping one entry per CDR3 protein, no DNA. The listing contains about 330,000 distinct CDR3 sequences. The sequencing sample was made of blood. All receptors come from a human donor with ulcerative colitis or Crohn's disease, or a healthy co-twin of an affected twin (not recorded which).

The chain employs TRBV29-1 and TRBJ2-5; TCRdb gives TRBD2 as the D gene, but with no DNA this cannot be confirmed. CDR3 size: 13 residues. Germline V gives CDR1 SQVTM, CDR2 ANQGSEA. This chain's CDR3 is CSVVLAEQETQYF.

J is TRBJ1-2 and V is TRBV12-3 or TRBV12-4; TCRdb's D gene call, TRBD1, goes unchecked for lack of DNA. CDR3 length: 13 residues. CDR3: CASSFSGGNGYTF.

The chain carries TRBV7-9 and TRBJ2-1; TCRdb indicates TRBD1, and absent DNA this call remains unverified. This CDR3 contains 14 residues. CDR1 is SEHNR, CDR2 FQNEAQ, per germline (reference sequence). Here the CDR3 reads CASSSTTGLDEQFF.